This T cell receptor (beta chain) stems from a study of cytomegalovirus exposure and HLA in healthy donors. Notes on the study in general: Several of the most significant clusters appeared linked to common viral pathogens, based on a later analysis. In an earlier analysis, in some 600 donors, most V segments appeared productive either ~87% or ~30% of the time.

The PCR made use of 60 Vbeta and 13 Jbeta primers. Using immunoSEQ multiplex PCR, the repertoire was profiled, and TCRdb retains in-frame clones only, with some absent. This sample's table reports about 39,000 clones. V gave up 5 bases and J gave up 5 bases, with 13 bases separating them. Per germline, CDR1 SGHRS and CDR2 YFSETQ. The CDR3 has 13 amino acids. Regarding this clone: Its antigen is unknown.

This receptor was obtained from a woman in her twenties or thirties in good health and CMV-seropositive. The sample taken for sequencing was PBMCs. The chain uses TRBV5-1 and TRBJ2-5; TRBD2 is a possible D gene (7 bases). DNA for the CDR3: TGCGCCAGCAGAGGGGGAGGGAGCGAGACCCAGTACTTC. Translation gives CASRGGGSETQYF.